These 31 T cell receptor beta chains share one sample of origin, sequenced in a study of shared clonotypes between healthy human individuals. Some clones are missing from TCRdb's copy, which holds only in-frame ones; the method was immunoSEQ multiplex PCR. The sample lists approximately 340,000 clones, approximately 79% occurring once. Sequences were obtained from memory CD4+ T cells sorted from blood. Subset defined: CD45RA-negative fraction. The receptors were sampled from a man between 25 and 39 years old in good health.

The chain joins TRBV5-1 to TRBJ2-5, with a weak D call TRBD1 (6 bases). The ends were cut back, 3 bases at V and 0 bases at J, with 15 bases in the middle. The CDR3 is 16 residues long. The V gene's germline CDR1 is SGHRS and CDR2 YFSETQ. As DNA, the CDR3 is TGCGCCAGCAGCTCCGGACAGCCCTTGTACCAAGAGACCCAGTACTTC. This translates into CASSSGQPLYQETQYF.

The chain employs TRBV15 and TRBJ2-5; 9 bases line up with TRBD2. Unmatched junction bases numbered 6, after V lost 4 bases and J lost 3 bases. CDR3 length: 15 amino acids. Germline V lookup: CDR1 LNHNV, CDR2 YYDKDF (reference sequence). This chain's CDR3 is CATSTLAGPKETQYF. DNA of the CDR3: TGTGCCACCAGCACCCTAGCGGGACCAAAAGAGACCCAGTACTTC. Variable domain in full (rest from reference TRBV15 and TRBJ2-5): DAMVIQNPRYQVTQFGKPVTLSCSQTLNHNVMYWYQQKSSQAPKLLFHYYDKDFNNEADTPDNFQSRRPNTSFCFLDIRSPGLGDTAMYLCATSTLAGPKETQYFGPGTRLLVL.

J is TRBJ2-5 and V is TRBV7-2; 11 nucleotides align to TRBD2. Trimming took 4 bases from V and 5 from J; bases not matched to a gene: 12. This CDR3 is built from 17 residues. Germline CDR1 and CDR2: SGHTA and FQGNSA. Written as DNA, the CDR3 is TGTGCCAGCAGCTCAGAACTAGCGGGAGTAATTCGGGAGACCCAGTACTTC. Residues: CASSSELAGVIRETQYF.

This chain links TRBV28 with TRBJ2-1; D unresolved. The ends were cut back, 6 bases at V and 0 bases at J, with 12 bases in the middle. This CDR3 is built from 15 residues. Per the germline V gene, CDR1 is MDHEN and CDR2 is SYDVKM. For the CDR3, the DNA is TGTGCCAGCAGCGCCTTCCCCAGCTCCTACAATGAGCAGTTCTTC. Its translation: CASSAFPSSYNEQFF. The entire variable domain, with the rest obtained from reference TRBV28 and TRBJ2-1, is as follows: DVKVTQSSRYLVKRTGEKVFLECVQDMDHENMFWYRQDPGLGLRLIYFSYDVKMKEKGDIPEGYSVSREKKERFSLILESASTNQTSMYLCASSAFPSSYNEQFFGPGTRLTVL.

This chain links TRBV27 with TRBJ1-4; TRBD1 matches at 7 bases. Trimming removed 5 bases from V and 8 bases from J; junction bases left unmatched: 17. CDR3 length equals 17 residues. Germline V gives CDR1 MNHEY, CDR2 SMNVEV (reference sequence). CDR3 residues: CASSPYTSGGGGEKLFF. The CDR3 DNA reads as TGTGCCAGCAGTCCATATACCTCAGGGGGTGGCGGGGAAAAACTGTTTTTT.

This clone was detected only a few times. The chain combines TRBV27 with TRBJ1-1; no clear D gene. Germline lookup yields CDR1 MNHEY and CDR2 SMNVEV (reference sequence). The CDR3 runs to 14 residues. The V gene lost 10 bases and the J gene lost 1 base, with 16 bases spanning the gap. This CDR3 is CATLRGWGNTEAFF. As DNA, the CDR3 is TGTGCCACCCTCCGGGGATGGGGGAACACTGAAGCTTTCTTT.

This clone was seen just once. The chain uses TRBV27 and TRBJ1-5; D gene unclear. The CDR3 contains 16 residues. The V end lost 7 bases, the J end lost 0 bases, and 16 bases lay between the germline ends. Germline lookup yields CDR1 MNHEY and CDR2 SMNVEV (reference sequence). Here the CDR3 reads CASKSGGRVSNQPQHF. The CDR3, as DNA: TGTGCCAGCAAGTCGGGCGGCCGAGTTAGCAATCAGCCCCAGCATTTT.

The table lists this clone with a count of one. V is TRBV11-2 and J is TRBJ1-2, with TRBD1 as a possible D gene (5 bases). The CDR3 is 15 residues long. The germline V and J ends were trimmed by 4 bases and 2 bases, with 14 bases remaining between them. Germline CDR1 and CDR2: SGHAT and FQNNGV. CDR3 in DNA: TGTGCCAGCAGCTCGATCTCTAGGGGAAACTATGGCTACACCTTC. Its protein product is CASSSISRGNYGYTF.

This clone was seen more than once but under ten times. Other DNA sequences in this specimen translate into the identical CDR3. This chain's CDR3 is CSVGHNEQFF. CDR3 bases: TGCAGCGTTGGGCACAATGAGCAGTTCTTC. V usage is TRBV29-1 and J usage is TRBJ2-1; D remains ambiguous. Deletions cut 4 bases from V and 5 bases from J, with 3 bases between. The V gene's germline CDR1 is SQVTM and CDR2 ANQGSEA. The CDR3 sequence is 10 residues long.

V usage is TRBV4-1 and J usage is TRBJ2-3; weak D call: TRBD1 (5 bases). Trimming left V 1 base short and J 5 bases short, with 13 bases between. This CDR3 spans 15 amino acids. The V gene's germline CDR1 is MGHRA and CDR2 YSYEKL. The DNA of the CDR3 is TGCGCCAGCAGCCAAGCCTCAGGGTGGGTAGATACGCAGTATTTT. This encodes CASSQASGWVDTQYF.

The V gene is TRBV29-1, the J gene TRBJ2-1; D gene ambiguous. This CDR3 is built from 14 residues. Looked up from germline, CDR1 is SQVTM and CDR2 is ANQGSEA. V was shortened by 6 bases and J by 0 bases, with 12 bases between the two germline ends. The CDR3 DNA reads TGCAGCGTCCACGACGTAAGCTCCTACAATGAGCAGTTCTTC. Its translation: CSVHDVSSYNEQFF.

The J gene is TRBJ2-7, the V gene TRBV2; D is possibly TRBD2 (5 bases). This CDR3 comprises 11 residues. CDR1 and CDR2 from the germline V gene are SNHLY and FYNNEI. Between the trimmed V and J ends, which lost 4 bases and 6 bases, there was a span of 7 bases. Here the CDR3 DNA reads TGTGCCAGCAGTGCCGCGGGCGAGCAGTACTTC. It translates to CASSAAGEQYF.

This clone was detected a few times. J is TRBJ1-2 and V is TRBV28; 9 bases are shared with TRBD1. Germline trimming cut 4 bases from V and 6 bases from J; bases unmatched to any gene: 6. CDR1 is MDHEN, CDR2 SYDVKM, per germline. The CDR3 spans 14 residues. CDR3 DNA: TGTGCCAGCAGTTCCGTCGGGACAGGGCATGGCTACACCTTC. Residues: CASSSVGTGHGYTF.

The chain employs TRBV5-4 and TRBJ2-3; 7 bases are shared with TRBD2. Germline loops: CDR1 SGHNT, CDR2 YYREEE (reference sequence). This CDR3 contains 15 residues. V was pared by 1 base and J by 7 bases, with 9 bases of the junction left unmatched. CDR3 DNA sequence: TGTGCCAGCAGCTTGTCTGGCGGGAGAACGAATACGCAGTATTTT. Translating gives CASSLSGGRTNTQYF.

CDR3 amino acids: CASSSDGPEQYF. The DNA for the CDR3 is TGTGCCAGCAGTTCTGACGGTCCCGAGCAGTACTTC. This chain links TRBV7-2 with TRBJ2-7; D not resolved. Germline CDR1 and CDR2: SGHTA and FQGNSA. V lost 6 bases to trimming and J lost 6 bases, with 12 bases between them. The CDR3 runs to 12 residues.

The chain has TRBV11-2 and TRBJ2-7; D unclear. The ends were cut back, 6 bases at V and 1 base at J, with 10 bases in the middle. The germline V gene has CDR1 SGHAT and CDR2 FQNNGV. This CDR3 comprises 13 residues. CDR3 amino acids: CASSASGSYEQYF. The CDR3 DNA sequence: TGTGCCAGCAGTGCTTCGGGTTCCTACGAGCAGTACTTC.

This chain connects TRBV6-1 to TRBJ1-1; D may be TRBD1 (6 bases). Per germline, CDR1 MNHNS and CDR2 SASEGT. The CDR3 is 13 amino acids. The V gene lost 4 bases and the J gene lost 6 bases, with 12 bases spanning the gap. For the CDR3, the DNA is TGTGCCAGCAGTGTAAGGACAGCTGCTGAAGCTTTCTTT. It encodes CASSVRTAAEAFF.

This chain joins TRBV6-6 and TRBJ2-2; D may correspond to TRBD1 or TRBD2 (5 bases each). This CDR3 comprises 16 residues. CDR1 and CDR2 (germline): MNHNY, SVGAGI (reference sequence). The germline V and J ends were trimmed by 5 bases and 5 bases, with 18 bases remaining between them. The DNA of the CDR3 is TGTGCCAGCAGTCCCCCCGGGGCAGGGCGGACCGGGGAGCTGTTTTTT. As protein: CASSPPGAGRTGELFF.

Written as DNA, the CDR3 is TGTGCCTCACAAAAAGGGACAGGCCAAGAGACCCAGTACTTC. Translating gives CASQKGTGQETQYF. The V gene is TRBV15, the J gene TRBJ2-5; 8 nucleotides line up with TRBD1. The germline V gene has CDR1 LNHNV and CDR2 YYDKDF (reference sequence). V lost 11 bases, J lost 1 base, and 9 bases stayed unmatched. The CDR3 sequence is 14 residues long. Looking up the rest from reference TRBV15 and TRBJ2-5 gives the full variable domain: DAMVIQNPRYQVTQFGKPVTLSCSQTLNHNVMYWYQQKSSQAPKLLFHYYDKDFNNEADTPDNFQSRRPNTSFCFLDIRSPGLGDTAMYLCASQKGTGQETQYFGPGTRLLVL.

The chain joins TRBV6-6 to TRBJ1-5; TRBD1 might be the D (5 bases). The CDR3 is 16 residues long. V was trimmed by 0 bases and J by 6 bases, leaving 15 bases between them. The germline V gene has CDR1 MNHNY and CDR2 SVGAGI (reference sequence). CDR3 protein: CASSYSNLGVGQPQHF. The CDR3 DNA reads TGTGCCAGCAGTTACTCGAATCTGGGGGTGGGTCAGCCCCAGCATTTT.

This clone was observed a handful of times. The V call is TRBV9, the J call TRBJ2-7, with 7 bases identical to TRBD1. The ends lost 3 bases at V and 0 bases at J; junction bases unmatched: 3. Per the germline V gene, CDR1 is SGDLS and CDR2 is YYNGEE. The length of the CDR3 is 14 residues. CDR3 nucleotide sequence: TGTGCCAGCAGCGCCGGACAGGCCTCCTACGAGCAGTACTTC. Protein product: CASSAGQASYEQYF.

The V call is TRBV2, the J call TRBJ2-1; unclear D gene. Germline V gene data show CDR1 as SNHLY and CDR2 as FYNNEI. CDR3 length: 12 residues. With 8 bases removed from V and 7 bases from J, the gap between germline ends came to 12 bases. In nucleotides, the CDR3 is TGTGCCAGCCGGGTCCTAGGAAATGAGCAGTTCTTC. It encodes CASRVLGNEQFF.

The chain employs TRBV6-9 and TRBJ2-7, with a tentative D call TRBD1 (6 bases). Germline-derived CDR1 and CDR2 are MNHGY and SVAAGI. The CDR3 contains 16 residues. V lost 6 bases to trimming and J lost 2 bases, with 20 bases between them. The CDR3 sequence: CASSYHKNRAAYEQYF. CDR3 sequence (DNA): TGTGCCAGCAGCTACCACAAAAACAGGGCCGCCTACGAGCAGTACTTC.

This clone appeared many times. The identical CDR3 is also encoded by other nucleotide sequences in the sample. The CDR3 here is CASSLSPSPYEQYF. In DNA, the CDR3 is TGTGCCAGCAGCTTATCGCCTAGCCCCTACGAGCAGTACTTC. The genes are TRBV7-2 and TRBJ2-7; D might be TRBD2 (5 bases). V was trimmed by 2 bases and J by 2 bases, leaving 10 bases between them. The CDR3 has 14 residues. Germline V gives CDR1 SGHTA, CDR2 FQGNSA.

The rearrangement uses TRBV2 and TRBJ1-5, with 7 bases identical to TRBD1. This CDR3 is 13 amino acids long. V lost 6 bases to trimming and J lost 6 bases; unmatched junction nucleotides: 5. CDR1 and CDR2 (germline): SNHLY, FYNNEI. The CDR3 DNA is TGTGCCAGCAGAGGGGGCGCGGGTCAGCCCCAGCATTTT. Its protein product is CASRGGAGQPQHF.

This chain connects TRBV30 to TRBJ2-1; D is ambiguous. Germline V gene lookup returns CDR1 GTSNPN and CDR2 SVGIG (reference sequence). This CDR3 has 11 residues. The CDR3 sequence is CLGRSHNEQFF. In nucleotides, the CDR3 is TGTCTAGGTCGTTCCCACAATGAGCAGTTCTTC.

This chain connects TRBV6-6 to TRBJ2-2; D is unresolved. From germline, CDR1 is MNHNY and CDR2 SVGAGI (reference sequence). The V end lost 8 bases, the J end lost 1 base, and 11 bases lay between the germline ends. The CDR3 spans 14 residues. The CDR3 coding sequence is TGTGCCAGCCTATTACAGCGGAACACCGGGGAGCTGTTTTTT. The encoded protein is CASLLQRNTGELFF.

The chain uses TRBV2 and TRBJ2-7; D gene unclear. The ends were cut back, 4 bases at V and 3 bases at J, with 16 bases in the middle. Germline V lookup: CDR1 SNHLY, CDR2 FYNNEI. The CDR3 has 15 residues. CDR3 DNA sequence: TGTGCCAGCAGTGGTCTTGCGGTTCCGGGCTACGAGCAGTACTTC. Its translation is CASSGLAVPGYEQYF.

A single count supports this clone. This chain connects TRBV18 to TRBJ2-7; a possible D gene is TRBD1 (6 bases). The germline gives CDR1 KGHSH, CDR2 LQKENI. The CDR3 has 13 residues. V was cut by 5 bases and J by 7 bases, with 15 bases left in between. Here the CDR3 reads CASSAGADREQYF. CDR3 nucleotide sequence: TGTGCCAGCTCAGCAGGGGCGGATCGGGAGCAGTACTTC.

This rearrangement joins TRBV9 to TRBJ2-2, with a possible D match to TRBD2 (6 bases). Trimming stripped 7 bases from V and 5 bases from J, with 18 bases between. In germline, CDR1 is SGDLS, CDR2 YYNGEE. The CDR3 is 15 residues long. CDR3 in DNA: TGTGCCAGCTCCGTAGGTGGAGGGAAAACCGGGGAGCTGTTTTTT. Translated, it gives CASSVGGGKTGELFF.

The chain carries TRBV4-3 and TRBJ1-5, with D hard to call. The CDR3 consists of 15 residues. Germline CDR1 is LGHNA and CDR2 is YSLEER. The ends were cut back, 0 bases at V and 6 bases at J, with 12 bases in the middle. The CDR3 coding sequence is TGCGCCAGCAGCCAAGATAGGAGTCTAGGTCAGCCCCAGCATTTT. Its translation: CASSQDRSLGQPQHF.